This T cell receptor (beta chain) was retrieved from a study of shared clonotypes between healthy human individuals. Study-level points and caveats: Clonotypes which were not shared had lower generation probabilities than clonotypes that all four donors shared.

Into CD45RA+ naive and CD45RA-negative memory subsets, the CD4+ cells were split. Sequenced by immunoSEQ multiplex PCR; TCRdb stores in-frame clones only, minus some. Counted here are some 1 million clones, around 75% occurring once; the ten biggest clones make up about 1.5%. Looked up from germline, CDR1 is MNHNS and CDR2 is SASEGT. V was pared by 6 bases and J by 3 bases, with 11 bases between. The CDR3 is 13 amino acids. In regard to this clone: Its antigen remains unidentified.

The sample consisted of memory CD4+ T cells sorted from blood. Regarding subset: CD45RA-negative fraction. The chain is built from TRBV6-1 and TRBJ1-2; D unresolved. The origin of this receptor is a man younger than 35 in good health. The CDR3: CASRIGLDYGYTF. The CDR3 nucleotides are TGTGCCAGCAGGATCGGGCTGGACTATGGCTACACCTTC.